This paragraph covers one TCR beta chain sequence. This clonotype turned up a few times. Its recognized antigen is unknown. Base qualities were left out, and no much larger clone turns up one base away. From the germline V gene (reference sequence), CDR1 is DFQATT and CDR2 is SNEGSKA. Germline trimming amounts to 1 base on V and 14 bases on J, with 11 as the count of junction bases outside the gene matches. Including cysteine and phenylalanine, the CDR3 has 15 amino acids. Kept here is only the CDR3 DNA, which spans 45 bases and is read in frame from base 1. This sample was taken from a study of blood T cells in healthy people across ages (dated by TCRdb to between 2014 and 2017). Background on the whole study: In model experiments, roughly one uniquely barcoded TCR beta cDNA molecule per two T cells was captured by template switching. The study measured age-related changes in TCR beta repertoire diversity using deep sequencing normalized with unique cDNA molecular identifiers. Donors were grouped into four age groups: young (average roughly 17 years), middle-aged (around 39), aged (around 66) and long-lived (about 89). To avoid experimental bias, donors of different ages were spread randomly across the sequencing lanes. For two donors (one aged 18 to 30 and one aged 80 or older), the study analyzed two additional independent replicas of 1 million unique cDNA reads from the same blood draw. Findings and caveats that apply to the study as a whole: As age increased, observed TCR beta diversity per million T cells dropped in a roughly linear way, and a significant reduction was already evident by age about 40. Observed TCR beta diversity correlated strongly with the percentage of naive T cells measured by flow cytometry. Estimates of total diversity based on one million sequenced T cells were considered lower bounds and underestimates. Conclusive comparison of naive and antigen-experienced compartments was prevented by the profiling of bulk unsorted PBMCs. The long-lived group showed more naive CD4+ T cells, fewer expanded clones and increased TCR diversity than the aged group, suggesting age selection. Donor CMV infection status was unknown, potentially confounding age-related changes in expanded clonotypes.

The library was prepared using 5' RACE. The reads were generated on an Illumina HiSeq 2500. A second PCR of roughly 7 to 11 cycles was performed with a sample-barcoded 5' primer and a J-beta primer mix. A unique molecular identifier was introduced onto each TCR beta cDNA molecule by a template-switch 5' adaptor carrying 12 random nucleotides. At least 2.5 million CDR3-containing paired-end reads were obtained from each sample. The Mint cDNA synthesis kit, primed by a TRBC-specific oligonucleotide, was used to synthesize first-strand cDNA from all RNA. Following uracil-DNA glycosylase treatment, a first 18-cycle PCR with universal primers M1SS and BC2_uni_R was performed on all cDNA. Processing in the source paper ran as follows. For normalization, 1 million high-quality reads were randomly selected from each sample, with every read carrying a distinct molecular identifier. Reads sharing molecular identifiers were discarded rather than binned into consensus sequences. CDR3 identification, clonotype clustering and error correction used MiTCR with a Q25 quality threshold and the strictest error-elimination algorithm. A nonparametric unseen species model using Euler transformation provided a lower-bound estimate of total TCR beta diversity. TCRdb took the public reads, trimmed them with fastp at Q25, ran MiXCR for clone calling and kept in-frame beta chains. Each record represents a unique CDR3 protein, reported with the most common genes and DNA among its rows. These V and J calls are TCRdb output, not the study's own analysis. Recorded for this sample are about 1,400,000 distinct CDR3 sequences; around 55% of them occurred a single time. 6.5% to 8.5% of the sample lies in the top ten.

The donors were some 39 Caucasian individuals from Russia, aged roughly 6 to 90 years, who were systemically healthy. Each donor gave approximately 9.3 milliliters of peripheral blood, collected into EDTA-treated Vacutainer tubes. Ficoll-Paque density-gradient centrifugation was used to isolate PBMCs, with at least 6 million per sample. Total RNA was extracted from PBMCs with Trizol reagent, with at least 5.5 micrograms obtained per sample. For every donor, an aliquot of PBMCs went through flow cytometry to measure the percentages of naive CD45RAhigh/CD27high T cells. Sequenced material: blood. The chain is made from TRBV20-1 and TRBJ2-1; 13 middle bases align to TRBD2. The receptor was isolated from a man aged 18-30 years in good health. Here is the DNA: TGCAGTGCTAGAGGGGAAACTAGCGGGAGGGAAATTAAGTTCTTC. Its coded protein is CSARGETSGREIKFF.